Sequencing of this TCR beta chain was carried out in a study of T and B cells in COVID-19 patients. BIOMED2 TRB-A/B primer pools were used in multiplex TRB PCR. TCRdb re-called the multiplex PCR reads through MiXCR, storing one row per CDR3 protein. The sample lists tens of thousands of distinct CDR3 sequences, 30% to 35% occurring once. The ends were cut back, 6 bases at V and 3 bases at J, with 9 bases in the middle. CDR1 MNHEY and CDR2 SVGEGT come from the germline V gene. The CDR3 contains 12 residues. Blood genomic DNA input for TRB amplification was about 240-550 ng. This clonotype was observed a handful of times.

The sequence was collected from a human donor who had recovered from COVID-19. V usage is TRBV6-2 or TRBV6-3 and J usage is TRBJ2-7, with D perhaps TRBD1 or TRBD2 (5 bases each). Material for sequencing was blood. CDR3 amino acids: CASRRGDYEQYF. CDR3 sequence (DNA): TGTGCCAGCAGGAGGGGAGACTACGAGCAGTACTTC.